Each of the 19 T cell receptor beta chains below was sequenced from the same sample in a study of T cells in Graves' hyperthyroidism and ophthalmopathy. Researchers took RNA transcripts and amplified the TCR beta CDR3 regions from them. A set of HTBI primers served as the primers for a first-round RT-PCR of the TCR CDR3. From the multiplex PCR reads, TCRdb called clonotypes with MiXCR, one entry per CDR3 protein. The sample yields fewer than 350,000 distinct CDR3 sequences, about 14% seen once. Input material: blood. Receptors originate from a young woman with Graves' hyperthyroidism that later progressed to Graves' ophthalmopathy.

The CDR3, as DNA: TGTGCCAGCAGTTTTGCGGCAGGGGATCAGCCCCAGCATTTT. Its protein is CASSFAAGDQPQHF. The gene calls are TRBV12-3 or TRBV12-4 and TRBJ1-5; D is possibly TRBD1 (6 bases). There are 14 residues in the CDR3. V was cut by 3 bases and J by 5 bases, with 11 bases left in between.

This clonotype was seen ten or more times. The chain combines TRBV28 with TRBJ1-6, with D possibly being TRBD1 (5 bases). The CDR3 is 18 residues long. Trimming left V 8 bases short and J 4 bases short, with 24 bases between. From germline, CDR1 is MDHEN and CDR2 SYDVKM. The chain's CDR3 is CASQSGRFGTVYNSPLHF. CDR3 nucleotide sequence: TGTGCCAGCCAATCTGGTCGATTTGGGACGGTATATAATTCACCCCTCCACTTT.

This chain uses TRBV6-1 with TRBJ1-5, with 8 positions matching TRBD1. After removal of 10 bases from V and 6 bases from J, the junction contained 8 bases not matched to a gene. CDR1 and CDR2 from the germline V gene are MNHNS and SASEGT. The CDR3 extends over 13 amino acids. The CDR3 nucleotides are TGTGCCAACAGAGGACAGGGAGGTCAGCCCCAGCATTTT. It codes for CANRGQGGQPQHF.

In this sample, this clonotype turned up many times. V usage is TRBV6-2 or TRBV6-3 and J usage is TRBJ2-2; 10 positions match TRBD1. The CDR3 extends over 17 amino acids. Germline V gives CDR1 MNHEY, CDR2 SVGEGT. After removal of 5 bases from V and 4 bases from J, the junction contained 10 bases not matched to a gene. The CDR3 here is CASSSDRGLSFTGELFF. The CDR3 DNA sequence: TGTGCCAGCAGTAGCGACAGGGGGCTATCGTTCACCGGGGAGCTGTTTTTT.

This clonotype was counted many times. This chain uses TRBV11-2 with TRBJ2-2, with TRBD2 matching over 9 bases. Germline V lookup: CDR1 SGHAT, CDR2 FQNNGV. The trim removed 5 bases at V and 2 bases at J, leaving 12 bases unmatched. This CDR3 spans 18 amino acids. The CDR3 nucleotides are TGTGCCAGCAGCCGTAGCGGGAGAGGGGGGATAAACACCGGGGAGCTGTTTTTT. This encodes CASSRSGRGGINTGELFF.

The chain is built from TRBV6-2 or TRBV6-3 and TRBJ2-1; the match to TRBD2 covers 13 bases. The CDR3 extends over 15 amino acids. Germline lookup yields CDR1 MNHEY and CDR2 SVGEGT. V dropped 7 bases and J dropped 7; count of bases not matched to a gene: 7. CDR3 nucleotides: TGTGCCAGCAAGCTACTAGCGGGAGGGCCGAATGAGCAGTTCTTC. This translates into CASKLLAGGPNEQFF.

This chain connects TRBV4-1 to TRBJ2-2; no definite D call. The CDR3 has 14 amino acids. Germline values: CDR1 MGHRA, CDR2 YSYEKL. V lost 0 bases to trimming and J lost 6 bases, with 8 bases between them. The CDR3 spells CASSQEPAAGELFF. In DNA form, the CDR3 reads TGCGCCAGCAGCCAAGAACCGGCGGCCGGGGAGCTGTTTTTT.

The sample holds a few counts of this clonotype. The chain employs TRBV6-1 and TRBJ2-1, with D possibly TRBD2 on 7 matching bases. The length of the CDR3 is 13 residues. Germline V gives CDR1 MNHNS, CDR2 SASEGT. The CDR3 DNA is TGTGCTTGCGAGGGGGGGACACACAATGAGCAGTTCTTC. It specifies CACEGGTHNEQFF.

This clonotype was recorded a few times. An end of the junction does not agree with germline; a read error may underlie this. The chain carries TRBV7-9 and TRBJ1-2; the match to TRBD1 covers 8 bases. The CDR3 sequence is 16 residues long. Germline CDR1 is SEHNR and CDR2 is FQNEAQ (reference sequence). The CDR3 here is CTSSLILGQANYGYTF. DNA of the CDR3: TGTACCAGCAGCTTAATTTTGGGACAGGCTAACTATGGCTACACCTTC.

As concerns this clonotype: One base away lies a much larger clone, so this may be a sequencing read error. The V gene is TRBV7-9, the J gene TRBJ2-3; 7 bases map to TRBD2. The junction had 21 bases not matched to a gene; V was cut back by 5 bases and J by 4 bases. Germline values: CDR1 SEHNR, CDR2 FQNEAQ (reference sequence). This CDR3 is 19 amino acids long. CDR3: CASSPPPRSGMSAADTQYF. In DNA, the CDR3 is TGTGCCAGCAGCCCCCCCCCGCGGAGCGGGATGAGTGCCGCAGATACGCAGTATTTT.

This clonotype has more than one count but fewer than ten. A much larger clone lies a single base off, so this may be a read error. The chain joins TRBV24-1 to TRBJ1-5, with 9 bases that match TRBD1. This CDR3 has 15 residues. After removal of 4 bases from V and 2 bases from J, the junction contained 2 bases not matched to a gene. The germline CDR1 and CDR2 sequences are KGHDR and SFDVKD. Here the CDR3 DNA reads TGTGCCACCAGTGAGAGGACAGGGGGCAATCAGCCCCAGCATTTT. Its protein product is CATSERTGGNQPQHF.

This clonotype was observed many times. For the CDR3, the DNA is TGTGCCATCAGTGAGGGGGGCGACACTGAAGCTTTCTTT. It encodes CAISEGGDTEAFF. V is TRBV10-3 and J is TRBJ1-1; D possibly corresponds to TRBD1 (6 bases). V was trimmed by 2 bases and J by 3 bases, leaving 7 bases between them. CDR1 and CDR2 from the germline V gene are ENHRY and SYGVKD. The CDR3 loop spans 13 amino acids.

This clonotype was counted at least ten times. This chain links TRBV7-9 with TRBJ2-7; D is unresolved. Trimming took off 0 bases at V and 3 bases at J, with 9 bases between the two ends. Germline values: CDR1 SEHNR, CDR2 FQNEAQ (reference sequence). The CDR3 length is 14 residues. Here the CDR3 reads CASSLAHSYYEQYF. The CDR3 DNA is TGTGCCAGCAGCTTAGCGCACTCCTACTACGAGCAGTACTTC.

This clonotype appeared many times. Written as DNA, the CDR3 is TGTGCCAGCAGCTTAGCGGTGTCCGGACTTGACGAAGAGCAGTACTTC. This translates into CASSLAVSGLDEEQYF. The chain combines TRBV7-9 with TRBJ2-7, with D tentatively TRBD2 (5 bases). CDR1 SEHNR and CDR2 FQNEAQ come from the germline V gene (reference sequence). The CDR3 totals 16 residues. V was trimmed by 0 bases and J by 7 bases, leaving 19 bases between them.

This clonotype occurred many times. J is TRBJ2-7 and V is TRBV11-2, with unresolved D. The CDR3 has 13 amino acids. Trimming left V 3 bases short and J 4 bases short, with 10 bases between. CDR1 and CDR2 (germline): SGHAT, FQNNGV. For the CDR3, the DNA is TGTGCCAGCAGCTTGGTTTGGAGTTACGAGCAGTACTTC. Its translation is CASSLVWSYEQYF.

This chain links TRBV20-1 with TRBJ2-5; the D is unclear. The CDR3 totals 17 residues. Trimming pared 3 bases from V and 5 bases from J, leaving 25 bases between. Germline V CDR1 and CDR2: DFQATT, SNEGSKA (reference sequence). Here the CDR3 DNA reads TGCAGTGCTAGTAGTGCCAGCAGTTTGAATTCGAGGGAGACCCAGTACTTC. It codes for CSASSASSLNSRETQYF.

This clonotype was counted many times. The rearrangement links TRBV6-1 to TRBJ1-4; D possibly corresponds to TRBD1 (5 bases). The CDR3 consists of 15 residues. Germline CDR1 and CDR2: MNHNS and SASEGT. V was trimmed by 7 bases and J by 8 bases, leaving 20 bases between them. For the CDR3, the DNA is TGTGCCAGCACCTCCTTCCGGGGCCGAGGCGAAAAACTGTTTTTT. This gives the protein CASTSFRGRGEKLFF.

This clonotype was seen at least ten times. The rearrangement joins TRBV12-3 or TRBV12-4 to TRBJ1-2; TRBD1 aligns across 12 bases. This CDR3 comprises 16 residues. Trimming removed 6 bases from V and 0 bases from J; junction bases left unmatched: 5. In nucleotides, the CDR3 is TGTGCCAGCAGCCGGGACAGGGGGCAGACTAACTATGGCTACACCTTC. Protein: CASSRDRGQTNYGYTF.

This clonotype appeared many times. The genes are TRBV5-1 and TRBJ1-1; D is uncertain. Germline CDR1 is SGHRS and CDR2 is YFSETQ. CDR3 length equals 13 residues. V lost 7 bases and J 5 bases, leaving 15 bases between the germline ends. In nucleotides, the CDR3 is TGCGCCAGCCGCCCGGGTTTTGGGACTGAAGCTTTCTTT. It specifies CASRPGFGTEAFF.